Each of the 9 T cell receptor beta chains below was sequenced from the same sample in a study of OX40 agonist ivuxolimab in advanced cancers. Profiled with immunoSEQ multiplex PCR; TCRdb holds only in-frame clones, not every one. Of roughly 100,000 clones listed, approximately 92% are singletons. The specimen was CD4+ or CD8+ T cells sorted from blood, collected in a trial of the OX40 agonist ivuxolimab. These receptors came from an adult with an advanced solid tumor such as melanoma, head and neck, liver or kidney cancer.

The chain combines TRBV19 with TRBJ2-7; D assignment may be TRBD1 or TRBD2 (6 bases each). Germline V gives CDR1 LNHDA, CDR2 SQIVND (reference sequence). This CDR3 has 14 residues. V was clipped by 5 bases and J by 5 bases, with 16 bases between them. The CDR3: CASSPSGAGDEQYF. For the CDR3, the DNA is TGTGCCAGTAGTCCTTCGGGGGCAGGGGACGAGCAGTACTTC.

This chain joins TRBV7-2 and TRBJ2-7, with 10 bases lining up with TRBD2. The CDR3 contains 15 residues. Trimming took 5 bases from V and 0 from J; bases not matched to a gene: 4. The germline gives CDR1 SGHTA, CDR2 FQGNSA. CDR3 region: CASSLSGGSSYEQYF. The CDR3 coding sequence is TGTGCCAGCAGCCTTAGCGGGGGGTCCTCCTACGAGCAGTACTTC.

The gene calls are TRBV2 and TRBJ1-5; D remains unclear. The germline CDR1 and CDR2 sequences are SNHLY and FYNNEI. The CDR3 is 16 amino acids. V lost 1 base and J lost 6, with 16 bases in between. The CDR3 region is CASSEEVPIHGQPQHF. As DNA, the CDR3 is TGTGCCAGCAGTGAAGAAGTCCCCATCCACGGTCAGCCCCAGCATTTT.

The rearrangement joins TRBV4-3 to TRBJ1-6; 7 nucleotides line up with TRBD1. The germline gives CDR1 LGHNA, CDR2 YSLEER. The V gene end was trimmed by 4 bases and the J gene end by 4 bases; junction bases not matched to a gene: 4. The CDR3 covers 15 residues. The DNA of the CDR3 is TGCGCCAGCAGCCCCGAGACAGGGTATAATTCACCCCTCCACTTT. Amino acids: CASSPETGYNSPLHF.

V usage is TRBV15 and J usage is TRBJ2-7; 10 nucleotides match TRBD2. This CDR3 contains 17 residues. Unmatched junction bases numbered 9, after V lost 4 bases and J lost 0 bases. Germline assignment: CDR1 LNHNV and CDR2 YYDKDF (reference sequence). CDR3 sequence (DNA): TGTGCCACCAGCAACCCATGGACTAGCGGAAGCTCCTACGAGCAGTACTTC. Protein sequence: CATSNPWTSGSSYEQYF.

The rearrangement links TRBV18 to TRBJ1-4; 9 bases map to TRBD1. The CDR3 has 15 residues. CDR1 and CDR2 from the germline V gene are KGHSH and LQKENI. V shed 3 bases and J 8 bases; nucleotides not matched to a gene: 7. The DNA for the CDR3 is TGTGCCAGCTCACCCTCGACAGGGGGAAAGGAAAAACTGTTTTTT. This encodes CASSPSTGGKEKLFF.

This chain links TRBV19 with TRBJ1-5; a weak D match, TRBD1 (6 bases). Trimming cost V 3 bases and J 2 bases, with 14 bases left between them. CDR1 is LNHDA, CDR2 SQIVND, per germline (reference sequence). The CDR3 length is 16 residues. CDR3 coding DNA: TGTGCCAGTAGTATGGGGGGGGCCGGTGGCAATCAGCCCCAGCATTTT. This codes for CASSMGGAGGNQPQHF.

V gene TRBV5-5 combines with J gene TRBJ2-7; the D is unclear. V was trimmed by 0 bases and J by 1 base, leaving 11 bases between them. Germline values: CDR1 SGHKS, CDR2 YYEKEE (reference sequence). The CDR3 is made up of 15 amino acids. CDR3 sequence reads: CASSLVSPGSYEQYF. CDR3 nucleotide sequence: TGTGCCAGCAGCTTGGTATCGCCAGGATCCTACGAGCAGTACTTC.

About this clone itself: An end of the junction differs from the germline gene, which may be a read error. The rearrangement joins TRBV7-7 to TRBJ2-5; no firm D call. CDR3 length equals 14 residues. Germline lookup yields CDR1 SSHAT and CDR2 FNYEAQ (reference sequence). CDR3 bases: TGTGCTAGCAGCTTATCGGGCACCCAAGAGACCCAGTACTTC. Residues: CASSLSGTQETQYF.